Following are 5 T cell receptor beta chains from one sample sequenced in a study of shared clonotypes between healthy human individuals. Assay used: immunoSEQ multiplex PCR; TCRdb lists only in-frame clones, some missing. Of some 95,000 clones in the sample, about 68% were seen once. Sample: memory CD8+ T cells sorted from blood. Noted subset: CD45RO+ cells pooled with CCR7-negative TemRA cells. The receptor source for this set is a young man in good health.

This clone was seen a few times. This sequence joins TRBV2 and TRBJ2-7; D is undetermined. The V gene's germline CDR1 is SNHLY and CDR2 FYNNEI. CDR3 size: 12 residues. V was trimmed by 4 bases and J by 5 bases, leaving 9 bases between them. This CDR3 is CASSVTFHEQYF. The DNA for the CDR3 is TGTGCCAGCAGTGTTACATTTCACGAGCAGTACTTC.

The chain couples TRBV19 to TRBJ2-7; D not certain. CDR3 length: 13 amino acids. The germline V gene encodes CDR1 LNHDA and CDR2 SQIVND (reference sequence). V was trimmed by 3 bases and J by 3 bases, leaving 9 bases between them. The CDR3 is CASSMYLFYEQYF. The CDR3 nucleotides are TGTGCCAGTAGTATGTATTTGTTCTACGAGCAGTACTTC.

Judged by abundance, this clone is medium-sized. The chain uses TRBV27 and TRBJ2-1, with D perhaps TRBD1 or TRBD2 (5 bases each). V was cut by 4 bases and J by 6 bases, with 13 bases left in between. Germline CDR1 reads MNHEY; CDR2 reads SMNVEV (reference sequence). The CDR3 consists of 14 residues. The CDR3 loop reads CASSSGSSINEQFF. CDR3 bases: TGTGCCAGCAGTTCAGGGAGTTCTATCAATGAGCAGTTCTTC.

This clone showed up just once. The chain joins TRBV29-1 to TRBJ2-3; D might be TRBD2 (5 bases). V shed 4 bases and J shed 0 bases, with 14 bases lying between them. Germline V gene lookup returns CDR1 SQVTM and CDR2 ANQGSEA. This CDR3 contains 15 residues. This CDR3 is CSVGVESGSTDTQYF. The CDR3 DNA is TGCAGCGTTGGGGTAGAAAGCGGCAGCACAGATACGCAGTATTTT.

This clone was counted only a few times. The chain combines TRBV10-2 with TRBJ2-1; D may be TRBD2 (6 bases). The V and J ends lost 6 bases and 1 base respectively, with 10 bases between them. This CDR3 contains 14 residues. CDR1 is WSHSY, CDR2 SAAADI, per germline. The CDR3, as DNA: TGCGCCAGCAGCGGGACTCGATCCTACAATGAGCAGTTCTTC. This gives the protein CASSGTRSYNEQFF.